This TCR beta chain was observed in a study of shared clonotypes between healthy human individuals (dated by TCRdb to 2018 to 2020). About the study as a whole: Two women and a few men aged 18 to 49 years were included in the cohort. For each donor, CD4 naive and CD4 memory were each given three plates, CD8 naive was given two plates, and CD8 memory was given one plate. To estimate repertoire size and how much clonotype sharing occurs between individuals, the study deeply sequenced the blood TCR repertoires of 4 to 6 healthy adults. To increase sequencing depth and limit assay-specific biases, TCR repertoire library preparation and sequencing were carried out by different laboratories using diverse techniques. Leukapheresis yielded between about 0.94 and 8.9 billion PBMCs per donor. Findings and caveats that apply to the study as a whole: Compared with non-shared clonotypes, the clonotypes found in all four sorted-subset donors had higher generation probabilities. Rarefaction of sorted-subset datasets indicated incomplete sequencing despite the large sequencing depth. The genetic and exposure-history diversity represented was limited by the small number of donors. Sampling was restricted to blood, and TCR repertoires in tissues likely differ from the TCR repertoires found in blood. Sharing across a few donors was observed for about 5% of naive CD4, over 3% of naive CD8, 2.3% of memory CD4, and about 0.39% of memory CD8 clonotypes. Pairwise subsampling indicated that sequencing depth was expected to affect the degree of clonotype sharing among donors. Naive subsets generally had larger estimated clonotype richness than memory subsets did.

The donors were healthy, HIV-negative adults who had no recently reported acute infections or vaccinations. Every donor was a Caucasian adult living in Nashville, Tennessee, USA. CD4+ T cells were enriched by magnetic negative selection, after which naive cells were positively selected on CD45RA and the negative fraction was taken as the memory subset. Blood was obtained by leukapheresis, after which PBMCs were separated by Ficoll-Histopaque density gradient centrifugation and cryopreserved in liquid nitrogen vapor phase. Analytical flow cytometry was used to check the purity and quantity of every magnetically sorted T cell population. Each sorted fraction had its genomic DNA isolated and then quantified by UV absorbance on a Nanodrop 2000c. TCR CDR3 regions were amplified from genomic DNA by multiplex PCR using the deep immunoSEQ assay. For each cell subset, the extracted genomic DNA was distributed evenly across all wells of several immunoSEQ 96-well plates, and each plate served as one replicate. For sorted subsets, roughly 200 ng of genomic DNA, equivalent to some 33,000 T cell genomes, went into each replicate PCR. The purified libraries were quantified using a Qubit 3.0 fluorometer, sized with a Bioanalyzer 2100, and then quantified again using the KAPA Library Quantification kit. A separate single-read 150-cycle Illumina NextSeq 550 flow cell was used to sequence each immunoSEQ 96-well plate. Per the source publication's procedure: Because only junctional sequences without quality scores were contained in the immunoSEQ output, filtering matching that applied to full-length reads could not be performed. To assign V/J genes and CDR3, sequences were annotated against IMGT germline references using PyIR, a Python wrapper for IgBLAST v1.9. Reads were filtered out if the reads had weak V/J assignments (E-value above 1e-6), no CDR3, stop codons, out-of-frame junctions, or ambiguous translated residues. V3J clonotypes were defined by identical inferred V gene, J gene, and CDR3 amino acid sequence. Percentage overlap between repertoires was calculated by dividing the number of shared unique clonotypes by the size of the smaller repertoire. Three approaches were used to assess repertoire richness: RTK rarefaction, the Chao1 estimator, and Recon v2.1 estimates of unobserved clonotypes. Generation probabilities for all TCRbeta clonotypes obtained by the gDNA method from a handful of donors were computed using OLGA. In its TCRdb copy, this immuneACCESS table keeps in-frame sequences only and misses some clones. Where compared with another copy, unresolved V genes explain less than half of these, and the others have no known cause. That table furnishes V, J and clone size, whereas the DNA furnished D and trimming. Counted in this sample were approximately 1,000,000 clones; about 84% of them appeared once. More than 0.45% of the sample belongs to the ten largest clones.

Concerning this clone: The antigen this receptor binds is unknown. Per-base quality was not reported, and no clone a single base away is much larger than it.

Trimming accounts for 0 bases at V and 7 bases at J, while the number of junction bases matched to no gene is 14. The germline V gene encodes CDR1 SGHRS and CDR2 YFSETQ. The CDR3 starts with the cysteine, ends with the phenylalanine, and has 18 residues. Here the CDR3 DNA is all that survives: 54 bases in frame from base 1. Sequenced sample: memory CD4+ T cells from PBMCs. The cell subset or site label, read with the paper, signifies: CD45RA-negative fraction. Recombination joined TRBV5-1 with TRBJ2-1; 9 middle bases align to TRBD2. This TCR was recovered from a man aged 18 to 29 in good health. Some clones in this sample may be carry-over from other donors' samples. In nucleotide form, the sequence is TGCGCCAGCAGCTTGGGTTCTGGGGCGGGAGGGCCTGGAAATGAGCAGTTCTTC. Translated, this is CASSLGSGAGGPGNEQFF.